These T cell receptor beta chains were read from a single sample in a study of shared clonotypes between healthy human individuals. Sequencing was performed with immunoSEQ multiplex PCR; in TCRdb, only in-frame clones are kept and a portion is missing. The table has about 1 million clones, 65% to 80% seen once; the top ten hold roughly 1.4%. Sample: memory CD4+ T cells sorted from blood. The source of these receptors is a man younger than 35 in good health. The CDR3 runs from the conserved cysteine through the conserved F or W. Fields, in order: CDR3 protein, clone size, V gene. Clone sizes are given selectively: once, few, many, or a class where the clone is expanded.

cdr3_aa: CASKRDRDSYEQYF; clone_size: NA; v_call: TRBV6-6
cdr3_aa: CASSLAVSGANVLTF; clone_size: once; v_call: TRBV4-1
cdr3_aa: CASSDSWGDYSPLHF; clone_size: few; v_call: TRBV9
cdr3_aa: CASRHRTTLAEAFF; clone_size: NA; v_call: TRBV2
cdr3_aa: CASATGGSYEQYF; clone_size: once; v_call: TRBV6-1
cdr3_aa: CASSPPGQGRGTGELFF; clone_size: NA; v_call: TRBV18
cdr3_aa: CASSHTGELFF; clone_size: few; v_call: TRBV11-2
cdr3_aa: CASSEGMGGYTF; clone_size: NA; v_call: TRBV2
cdr3_aa: CSGLFSYEQYF; clone_size: NA; v_call: TRBV29-1
cdr3_aa: CASSPQAPGQGSTEQYF; clone_size: NA; v_call: TRBV5-1
cdr3_aa: CASTLGGSTEAFF; clone_size: NA; v_call: TRBV7-9
cdr3_aa: CASRQGGTNEQFF; clone_size: NA; v_call: TRBV2
cdr3_aa: CASSPKGPLTDTQYF; clone_size: NA; v_call: TRBV18
cdr3_aa: CASSFPEGSYEQYF; clone_size: NA; v_call: TRBV5-1
cdr3_aa: CASSLVAAGNTIYF; clone_size: NA; v_call: TRBV7-2
cdr3_aa: CASTNPTDTQYF; clone_size: NA; v_call: TRBV28
cdr3_aa: CASSLSSGGWHEQFF; clone_size: once; v_call: TRBV7-9
cdr3_aa: CASSLREQTDTQYF; clone_size: many; v_call: TRBV7-3
cdr3_aa: CASSLHAGSYEQYF; clone_size: NA; v_call: TRBV7-2
cdr3_aa: CASSPGGVPHISGYTF; clone_size: NA; v_call: TRBV5-6
cdr3_aa: CASKDSSGANVLTF; clone_size: NA; v_call: TRBV5-1
cdr3_aa: CASSQVGGANYGYTF; clone_size: many; v_call: TRBV4-2
cdr3_aa: CASSPAQGNEKLFF; clone_size: NA; v_call: TRBV18
cdr3_aa: CASTGGPVAGRQETQYF; clone_size: NA; v_call: TRBV2
cdr3_aa: CASSEAPGGGYEQYF; clone_size: NA; v_call: TRBV6-1
cdr3_aa: CAWSVWDKYQETQYF; clone_size: once; v_call: TRBV30
cdr3_aa: CASSSGRSLLSTNEKLFF; clone_size: NA; v_call: TRBV5-1
cdr3_aa: CASSVDGGGTDTQYF; clone_size: NA; v_call: TRBV9
cdr3_aa: CASSFRDRGTYEQYF; clone_size: NA; v_call: TRBV5-5
cdr3_aa: CASRTGGTREETQYF; clone_size: NA; v_call: TRBV5-4